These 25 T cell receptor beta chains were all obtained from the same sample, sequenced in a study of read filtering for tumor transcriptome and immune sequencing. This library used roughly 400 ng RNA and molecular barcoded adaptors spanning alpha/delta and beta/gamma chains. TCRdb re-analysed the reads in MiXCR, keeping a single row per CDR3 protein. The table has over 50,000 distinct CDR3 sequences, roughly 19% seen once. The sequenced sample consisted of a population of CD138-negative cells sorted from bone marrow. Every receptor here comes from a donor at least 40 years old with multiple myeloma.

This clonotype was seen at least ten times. Here the CDR3 reads CASSSPGGETQYF. As DNA, the CDR3 is TGTGCCAGCAGTTCCCCAGGGGGAGAGACCCAGTACTTC. The rearrangement uses TRBV9 and TRBJ2-5, with 7 bases aligning to TRBD1. The CDR3 has 13 residues. Germline V gene data show CDR1 as SGDLS and CDR2 as YYNGEE. Trimming cost V 5 bases and J 4 bases; bases outside gene matches: 5.

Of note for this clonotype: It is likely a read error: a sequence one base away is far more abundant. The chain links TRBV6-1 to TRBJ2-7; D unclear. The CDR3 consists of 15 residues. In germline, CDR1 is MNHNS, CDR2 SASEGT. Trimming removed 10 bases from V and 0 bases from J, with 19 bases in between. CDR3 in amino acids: CATNPGLWTSYEQYF. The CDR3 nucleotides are TGTGCCACAAATCCGGGTCTATGGACCTCCTACGAGCAGTACTTC.

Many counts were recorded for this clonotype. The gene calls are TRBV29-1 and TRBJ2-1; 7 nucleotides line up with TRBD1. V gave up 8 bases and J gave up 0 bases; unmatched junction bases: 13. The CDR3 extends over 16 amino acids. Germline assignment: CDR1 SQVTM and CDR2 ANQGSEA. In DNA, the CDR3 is TGCAGCACCTATCGACAGGGCCTTACCTCCTACAATGAGCAGTTCTTC. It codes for CSTYRQGLTSYNEQFF.

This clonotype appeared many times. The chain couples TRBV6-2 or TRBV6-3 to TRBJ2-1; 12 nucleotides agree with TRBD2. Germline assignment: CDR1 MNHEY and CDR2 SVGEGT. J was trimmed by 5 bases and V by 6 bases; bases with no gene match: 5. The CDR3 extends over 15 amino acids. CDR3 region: CASSPGLAGNNEQFF. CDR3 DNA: TGTGCCAGCAGCCCAGGACTAGCGGGAAACAATGAGCAGTTCTTC.

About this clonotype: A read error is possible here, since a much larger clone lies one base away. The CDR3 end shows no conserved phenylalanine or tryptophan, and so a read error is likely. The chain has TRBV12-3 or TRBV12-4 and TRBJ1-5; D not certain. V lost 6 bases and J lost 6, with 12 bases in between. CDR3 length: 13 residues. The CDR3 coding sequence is TGTGCCAGCAGCCTGCGGGTAGGTCAGCCCCAGCATCTT. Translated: CASSLRVGQPQHL.

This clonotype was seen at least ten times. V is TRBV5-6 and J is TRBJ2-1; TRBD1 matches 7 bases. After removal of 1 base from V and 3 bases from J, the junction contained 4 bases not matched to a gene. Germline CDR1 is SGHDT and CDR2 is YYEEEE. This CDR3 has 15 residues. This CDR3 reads CASSLQGVNYNEQFF. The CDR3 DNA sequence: TGTGCCAGCAGCTTGCAGGGGGTGAACTACAATGAGCAGTTCTTC.

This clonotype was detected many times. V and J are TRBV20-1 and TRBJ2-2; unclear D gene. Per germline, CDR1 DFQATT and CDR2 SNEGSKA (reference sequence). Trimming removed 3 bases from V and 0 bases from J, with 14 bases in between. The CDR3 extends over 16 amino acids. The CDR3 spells CSASWNSPSNTGELFF. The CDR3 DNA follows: TGCAGTGCTAGTTGGAACAGCCCATCGAACACCGGGGAGCTGTTTTTT.

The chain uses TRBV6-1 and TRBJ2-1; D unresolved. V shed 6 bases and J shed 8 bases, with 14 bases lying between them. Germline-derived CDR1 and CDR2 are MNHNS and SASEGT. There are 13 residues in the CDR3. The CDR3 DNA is TGTGCCAGCAGGGCTGGTCTATTCTATGAGCAGTTCTTC. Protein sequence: CASRAGLFYEQFF.

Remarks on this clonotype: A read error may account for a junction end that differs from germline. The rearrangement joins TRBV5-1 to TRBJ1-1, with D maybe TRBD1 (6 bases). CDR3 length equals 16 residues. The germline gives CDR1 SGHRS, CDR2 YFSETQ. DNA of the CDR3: TGCGCCAGCAGCCGAGTACAGGGTACCATGAACACCGAAGCTTTCTTT. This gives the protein CASSRVQGTMNTEAFF.

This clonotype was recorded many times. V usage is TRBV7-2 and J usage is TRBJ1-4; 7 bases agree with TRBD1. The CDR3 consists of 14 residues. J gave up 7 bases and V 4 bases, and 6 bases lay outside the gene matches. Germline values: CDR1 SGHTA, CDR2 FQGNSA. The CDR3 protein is CASSSRQGFEKLFF. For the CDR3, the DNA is TGTGCCAGCAGCTCCAGACAGGGATTTGAAAAACTGTTTTTT.

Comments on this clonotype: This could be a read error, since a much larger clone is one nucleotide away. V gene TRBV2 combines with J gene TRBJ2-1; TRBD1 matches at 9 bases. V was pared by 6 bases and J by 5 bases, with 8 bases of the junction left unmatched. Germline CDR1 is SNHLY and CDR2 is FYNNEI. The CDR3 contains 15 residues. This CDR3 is CASRVRQGVNNEQFF. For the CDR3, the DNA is TGTGCCAGCAGAGTAAGACAGGGGGTCAACAATGAGCAGTTCTTC.

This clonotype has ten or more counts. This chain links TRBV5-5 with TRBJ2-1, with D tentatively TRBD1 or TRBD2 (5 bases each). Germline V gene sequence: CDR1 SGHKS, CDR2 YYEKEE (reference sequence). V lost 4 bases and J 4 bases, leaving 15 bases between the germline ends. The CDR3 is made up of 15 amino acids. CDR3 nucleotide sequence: TGTGCCAGCAGCCGTCCGGGACGGTCATACAATGAGCAGTTCTTC. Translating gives CASSRPGRSYNEQFF.

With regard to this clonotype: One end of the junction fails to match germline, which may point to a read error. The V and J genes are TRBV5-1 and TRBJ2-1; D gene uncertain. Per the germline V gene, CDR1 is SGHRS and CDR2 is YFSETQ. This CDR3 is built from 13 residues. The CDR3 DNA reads TGCGCCTGCAGCTTGATAACGTCGAATGAACAGTTCTTC. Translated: CACSLITSNEQFF.

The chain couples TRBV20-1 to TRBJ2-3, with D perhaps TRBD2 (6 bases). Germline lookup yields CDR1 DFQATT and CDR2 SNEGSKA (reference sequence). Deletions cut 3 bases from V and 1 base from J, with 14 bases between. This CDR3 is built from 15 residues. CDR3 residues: CSASERRVGTDTQYF. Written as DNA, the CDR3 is TGCAGTGCTAGCGAGCGGAGGGTGGGCACAGATACGCAGTATTTT.

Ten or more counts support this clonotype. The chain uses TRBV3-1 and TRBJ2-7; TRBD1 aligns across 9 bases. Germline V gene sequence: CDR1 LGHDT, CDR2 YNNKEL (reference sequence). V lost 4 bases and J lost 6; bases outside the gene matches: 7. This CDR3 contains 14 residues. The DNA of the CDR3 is TGTGCCAGCAGCCTAAAGGGGGGACAGGGCGAGCAGTACTTC. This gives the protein CASSLKGGQGEQYF.

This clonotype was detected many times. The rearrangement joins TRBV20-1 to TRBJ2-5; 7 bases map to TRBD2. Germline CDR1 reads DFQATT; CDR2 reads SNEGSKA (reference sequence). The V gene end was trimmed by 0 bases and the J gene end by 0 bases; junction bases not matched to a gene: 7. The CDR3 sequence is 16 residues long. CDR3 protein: CSARDPSGNHQETQYF. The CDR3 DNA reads TGCAGTGCTAGAGATCCCAGCGGGAATCACCAAGAGACCCAGTACTTC.

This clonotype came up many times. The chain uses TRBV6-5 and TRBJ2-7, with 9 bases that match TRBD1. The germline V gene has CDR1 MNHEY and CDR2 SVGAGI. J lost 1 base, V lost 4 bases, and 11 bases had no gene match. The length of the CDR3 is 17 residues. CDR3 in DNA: TGTGCCAGCAGTTCCACCACGGGGACAGGGATATCCTACGAGCAGTACTTC. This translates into CASSSTTGTGISYEQYF.

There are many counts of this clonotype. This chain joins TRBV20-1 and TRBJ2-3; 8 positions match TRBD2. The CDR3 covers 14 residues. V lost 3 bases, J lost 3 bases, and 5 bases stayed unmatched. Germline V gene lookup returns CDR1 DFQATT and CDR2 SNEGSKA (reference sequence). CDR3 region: CSASSGGGTDTQYF. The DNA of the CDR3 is TGCAGTGCTAGTTCGGGGGGGGGGACAGATACGCAGTATTTT.

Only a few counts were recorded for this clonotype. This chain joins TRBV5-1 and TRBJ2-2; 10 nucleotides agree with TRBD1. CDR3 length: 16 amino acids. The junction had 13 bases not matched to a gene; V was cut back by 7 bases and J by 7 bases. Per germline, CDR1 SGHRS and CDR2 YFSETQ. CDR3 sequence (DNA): TGCGCCAGCGGTCCTACGGGACAGGGGATTAACGGGGAGCTGTTTTTT. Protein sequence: CASGPTGQGINGELFF.

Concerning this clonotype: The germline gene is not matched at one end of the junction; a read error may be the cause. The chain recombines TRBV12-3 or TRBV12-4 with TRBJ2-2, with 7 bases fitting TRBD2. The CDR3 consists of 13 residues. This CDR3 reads CASRAGNTGELSF. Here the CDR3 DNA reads TGTGCCAGCAGAGCGGGGAACACCGGGGAGCTGTCTTTT.

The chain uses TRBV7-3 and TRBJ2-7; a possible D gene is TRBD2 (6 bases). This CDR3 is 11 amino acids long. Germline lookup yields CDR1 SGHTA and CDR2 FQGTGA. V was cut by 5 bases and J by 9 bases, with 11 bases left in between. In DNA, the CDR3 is TGTGCCAGCAGCCAAGGAGGGATGCAGTACTTC. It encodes CASSQGGMQYF.

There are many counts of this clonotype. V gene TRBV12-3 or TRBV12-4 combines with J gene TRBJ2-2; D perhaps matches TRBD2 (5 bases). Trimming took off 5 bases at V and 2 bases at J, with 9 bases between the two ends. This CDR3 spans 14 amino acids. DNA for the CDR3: TGTGCCAGCAGTACCGGGGTTAACACCGGGGAGCTGTTTTTT. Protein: CASSTGVNTGELFF.

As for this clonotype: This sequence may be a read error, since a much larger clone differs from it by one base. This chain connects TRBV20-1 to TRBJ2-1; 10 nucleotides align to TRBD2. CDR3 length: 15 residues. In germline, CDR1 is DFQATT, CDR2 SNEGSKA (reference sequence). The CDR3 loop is CGARAGLAGVHEQFF. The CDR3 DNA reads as TGCGGTGCTAGAGCGGGGCTAGCGGGAGTGCATGAGCAGTTCTTC.

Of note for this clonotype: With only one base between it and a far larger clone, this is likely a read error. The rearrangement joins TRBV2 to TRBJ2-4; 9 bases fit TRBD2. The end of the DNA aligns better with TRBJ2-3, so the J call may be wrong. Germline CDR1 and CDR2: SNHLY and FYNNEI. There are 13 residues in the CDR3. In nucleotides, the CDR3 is TGTGCCGGGGGCCCGACTAGCGGAGCTACGCAGTATTTT. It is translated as CAGGPTSGATQYF.

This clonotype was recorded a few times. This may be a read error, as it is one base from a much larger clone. The CDR3 sequence is CASSHRGRGGETQYF. The CDR3 DNA sequence: TGTGCCAGCAGCCACCGAGGGCGGGGGGGAGAGACCCAGTACTTC. This chain connects TRBV13 to TRBJ2-5; TRBD2 agrees at 9 bases. Germline loops: CDR1 PRHDT, CDR2 FYEKMQ (reference sequence). The V gene end was trimmed by 5 bases and the J gene end by 4 bases; junction bases not matched to a gene: 8. This CDR3 is 15 amino acids long.